This record concerns one TCR beta chain sequence. This clone was picked up one time. The target of this receptor is not known. Base qualities were left out, and no much larger clone turns up one base away. These data originate in a study of PD-L1 blockade in urothelial cancer (dated by TCRdb to about 2017). In the study overall: Therapy was started at some point between 2014 and 2016 for all patients, and atezolizumab 1,200 mg was administered intravenously every 3 weeks. The study, an exploratory multi-omic analysis, examined somatic, immune and clinical correlates of response to PD-L1 blockade with atezolizumab in urothelial cancer. Durable clinical benefit was defined as progression-free survival longer than 6 months, and TCR features were also tested against progression-free and overall survival. Pretreatment blood TCR-seq was available for about 27 patients, at least one posttreatment blood collection was obtained for about 24 patients, and tumor TCR-seq was available for about 24 patients. Blood samples were analyzed at 3 weeks after treatment start (second dose) and at 6 weeks after treatment start. In the same patients, whole exome sequencing and RNA sequencing of pretreatment tumors were performed in addition to TCR sequencing. Blood samples yielded a median of around 150,000 T cells and tens of thousands of unique TCRs, with median clonality approximately 0.08. Pretreatment tumor samples, along with matched peripheral blood collected serially before and after atezolizumab treatment, underwent TCR sequencing. Durable clinical benefit was achieved by nine patients and was not achieved by 20 patients. An ECOG performance status of 0 or 1 was recorded for the patients, and 0 to 3 prior chemotherapy regimens had been received by the patients. About 90% of the roughly 29 patients were identified as males with urothelial cancer of bladder origin, and a prior smoking history was reported by 18 of 29 patients.

To estimate absolute template abundance from read counts, synthetic TCR analog templates were spiked into each PCR. TCRbeta CDR3 regions were amplified from genomic DNA with bias-controlled V and J gene primers using the immunoSEQ assay. Rearranged TCRbeta segments were sequenced at approximately 20X coverage. The paper's data handling went like this. Sequencing errors were corrected by clustering and CDR3s were annotated against IMGT to assign V, D and J genes. Downstream analyses used only productive TCRbeta rearrangements, leaving out any out-of-frame or stop-codon sequences. Clonality was calculated as one minus the Shannon entropy normalized by the log of the number of unique productive sequences. Clones differing between time points or between blood and tumor were identified using Fisher's exact test with Benjamini-Hochberg correction, with an adjusted p below 0.01 applied as the threshold. TCRdb obtained this table from immuneACCESS and retained in-frame rearrangements with V and J assigned. These tables miss some clones; where compared with another copy, unresolved V genes account for less than half of the shortfall, and the remainder is unexplained. V and J calls and clone size come straight from that table; D and trimming were deduced from the DNA. For this sample the table gives approximately 24,000 clones, of which roughly nine tenths were detected only once. Approximately 3% of the sample rests with the top ten.

A total of 29 patients with locally advanced or metastatic urothelial carcinoma, treated at Memorial Sloan Kettering on a trial protocol, made up the cohort. Peripheral blood mononuclear cells were collected pretreatment and during treatment, with between 1 and 8 total time points obtained per patient. The Qiagen DNeasy Blood extraction kit was used to purify genomic DNA from total PBMCs and from tumor samples. PBMCs were collected pretreatment and during treatment, and were isolated and stored as previously described. Results the study describes overall, beyond this receptor: Improved progression-free and overall survival was associated with having pretreatment peripheral blood TCR clonality below the median. Because of the small sample size (n ≈ 31) and the many exploratory analyses performed, the results are intended to be regarded as hypothesis-generating. Greater expansion of tumor-associated TCR clones in peripheral blood 3 weeks after the start of treatment was observed in patients with durable benefit (n of about 22, p = 0.022).

CDR1 and CDR2 (SSHAT, FNYEAQ) derive from the germline V gene (reference sequence). V loses 1 base, J loses 2 bases, and the germline ends lie 21 bases apart. Spanning cysteine to phenylalanine, the CDR3 consists of 19 amino acids. This entry keeps only the CDR3 DNA: 57 bases, framed from base 1. The TCR sequence derives from a man aged 45 to 65 with urothelial cancer. Sequencing used PBMCs, obtained around atezolizumab (anti-PD-L1) treatment. The sequence joins TRBV7-7 to TRBJ1-5; matching of 6 bases hints at TRBD1 as the D gene. CDR3 reads: CASSLVTQGPKGGNQPQHF. The DNA sequence follows: TGTGCCAGCAGCTTAGTTACTCAGGGCCCAAAGGGGGGCAATCAGCCCCAGCATTTT.